A single sample gave rise to the 26 T cell receptor beta chains below, sequenced in a study of T cell repertoires in cytomegalovirus infection. These receptors lack a known antigen. TCRdb independently ran MiXCR on the reads; one entry per CDR3 protein. The sample includes about 890,000 distinct CDR3 sequences, approximately 30% seen only once; the top ten take roughly 13%. This specimen was cultured CD8+ T cells from PBMCs, taken from culture after CMV antigen stimulation. The receptors were sampled from a human donor in good health (CMV status not recorded). Some clones in this sample may be carry-over from other donors' samples.

V and J are TRBV28 and TRBJ2-7, with D perhaps TRBD1 or TRBD2 (6 bases each). Per the germline V gene, CDR1 is MDHEN and CDR2 is SYDVKM. V shed 5 bases and J shed 0 bases, with 20 bases lying between them. This CDR3 comprises 17 residues. CDR3: CASSPHGSGAGSYEQYV. CDR3 nucleotide sequence: TGTGCCAGCAGTCCACACGGATCGGGGGCCGGCTCCTACGAGCAGTACGTC.

The gene calls are TRBV19 and TRBJ2-2; 12 nucleotides line up with TRBD1. This CDR3 contains 17 residues. CDR1 and CDR2 (germline): LNHDA, SQIVND (reference sequence). The ends lost 6 bases at V and 3 bases at J; junction bases unmatched: 8. The CDR3 loop is CASRARDRGLDTGELFF. CDR3 DNA sequence: TGTGCCAGTAGAGCCCGGGACAGGGGGCTGGACACCGGGGAGCTGTTTTTT.

The chain uses TRBV9 and TRBJ2-1; D perhaps matches TRBD1 (6 bases). This CDR3 spans 16 amino acids. Germline CDR1 reads SGDLS; CDR2 reads YYNGEE. Trimming stripped 0 bases from V and 5 bases from J, with 15 bases between. This chain's CDR3 is CASSVGPGVPHNEQFF. The CDR3 bases are TGTGCCAGCAGCGTAGGTCCAGGGGTCCCCCACAATGAGCAGTTCTTC. The entire variable domain, with the rest obtained from reference TRBV9 and TRBJ2-1, is as follows: DSGVTQTPKHLITATGQRVTLRCSPRSGDLSVYWYQQSLDQGLQFLIQYYNGEERAKGNILERFSAQQFPDLHSELNLSSLELGDSALYFCASSVGPGVPHNEQFFGPGTRLTVL.

On this clonotype: A junction boundary mismatches the germline segment, possibly from a read error. The chain has TRBV27 and TRBJ2-1, with D possibly being TRBD2 (5 bases). The germline V gene encodes CDR1 MNHEY and CDR2 SMNVEV (reference sequence). CDR3 length: 17 amino acids. The CDR3 DNA sequence: TGTGCCAGCAGTTCCCCCACTAGTTCGAGCTCCTACAATGTGCAGTTCTTC. Encoded protein: CASSSPTSSSSYNVQFF.

V gene TRBV19 combines with J gene TRBJ2-1; D possibly uses TRBD1 or TRBD2 (5 bases each). There are 16 residues in the CDR3. V lost 0 bases and J 6 bases, leaving 15 bases between the germline ends. Germline lookup yields CDR1 LNHDA and CDR2 SQIVND (reference sequence). The DNA of the CDR3 is TGTGCCAGTAGTATAGATTTGGCAGGGACCCGCAATGAGCAGTTCTTC. This translates into CASSIDLAGTRNEQFF.

This clonotype was detected many times. The V call is TRBV7-2, the J call TRBJ2-7, with 7 positions matching TRBD2. Germline V gene data show CDR1 as SGHTA and CDR2 as FQGNSA. The CDR3 is 16 residues long. Germline trimming cut 5 bases from V and 2 bases from J; bases unmatched to any gene: 12. CDR3 sequence: CASSVGGDMYPYEQYF. Written as DNA, the CDR3 is TGTGCCAGCAGCGTGGGGGGGGATATGTACCCCTACGAGCAGTACTTC.

The chain combines TRBV5-1 with TRBJ2-7, with 7 positions matching TRBD1. The CDR3 is 16 amino acids. The germline V gene has CDR1 SGHRS and CDR2 YFSETQ. J gave up 2 bases and V 1 base, and 9 bases lay outside the gene matches. The CDR3 bases are TGCGCCAGCAGCTTGACCCCGGGACAGTATACCTACGAGCAGTACTTC. Translating it yields CASSLTPGQYTYEQYF.

This clonotype was recorded a few times. J is TRBJ1-2 and V is TRBV12-3 or TRBV12-4; TRBD1 is a possible D gene (5 bases). This CDR3 comprises 16 residues. V lost 2 bases and J 3 bases, leaving 16 bases between the germline ends. As DNA, the CDR3 is TGTGCCAGCAGTTTACATTTAAGGGGAGTATACTATGGCTACACCTTC. Translating it yields CASSLHLRGVYYGYTF.

The chain links TRBV7-6 to TRBJ2-1; the D is unclear. This CDR3 spans 16 amino acids. The germline V gene has CDR1 SGHVS and CDR2 FNYEAQ. V was clipped by 4 bases and J by 0 bases, with 13 bases between them. The CDR3 sequence is CASSSRAGSSYNEQFF. The DNA of the CDR3 is TGTGCCAGCAGCTCTAGAGCCGGTAGCTCCTACAATGAGCAGTTCTTC.

This clonotype was counted a few times. This chain links TRBV6-5 with TRBJ2-1; D possibly corresponds to TRBD1 (5 bases). Trimming pared 5 bases from V and 8 bases from J, leaving 19 bases between. CDR1 and CDR2 (germline): MNHEY, SVGAGI. The CDR3 contains 15 residues. CDR3 protein: CASSPLWRLQDEQFF. The CDR3 DNA sequence: TGTGCCAGCAGTCCTCTCTGGCGGTTACAGGATGAGCAGTTCTTC.

The rearrangement joins TRBV12-5 to TRBJ2-1; 9 bases map to TRBD2. The CDR3 has 17 amino acids. Trimming cost V 3 bases and J 7 bases; bases outside gene matches: 13. Germline values: CDR1 LGHNT, CDR2 FRNRAP. CDR3 sequence reads: CASGLEGPGLAENEQFF. DNA for the CDR3: TGTGCTAGTGGTTTAGAGGGGCCGGGACTAGCTGAGAATGAGCAGTTCTTC.

This clonotype appeared a few times. This chain uses TRBV27 with TRBJ2-7, with D possibly TRBD1 on 6 matching bases. V lost 6 bases, J lost 3 bases, and 9 bases lay in between. The CDR3 totals 12 residues. Looked up from germline, CDR1 is MNHEY and CDR2 is SMNVEV (reference sequence). The CDR3 is CASRDSDYEQYF. CDR3 coding DNA: TGTGCCAGCAGGGACAGCGACTACGAGCAGTACTTC.

This clonotype was seen more than once but under ten times. The J gene is TRBJ2-3, the V gene TRBV18, with 8 bases identical to TRBD2. The CDR3 totals 19 residues. Looked up from germline, CDR1 is KGHSH and CDR2 is LQKENI. The junction had 14 bases not matched to a gene; V was cut back by 3 bases and J by 0 bases. CDR3 sequence: CASSPPRLATFPSTDTQYF. CDR3 DNA sequence: TGTGCCAGCTCACCCCCCCGACTAGCGACTTTCCCTAGCACAGATACGCAGTATTTT.

The chain links TRBV4-3 to TRBJ2-3; 10 bases align to TRBD1. CDR1 is LGHNA and CDR2 is YSLEER in the germline V gene. This CDR3 region has 16 residues. J lost 6 bases, V lost 4 bases, and 10 bases had no gene match. CDR3: CASSPAGTGDFDTQYF. The CDR3 DNA is TGCGCCAGCAGCCCGGCCGGGACAGGGGATTTCGATACGCAGTATTTT.

This clonotype was seen just once. One junction end does not reproduce the germline sequence, and a read error may be involved. V and J are TRBV19 and TRBJ2-1, with D possibly matching TRBD1 (5 bases). The CDR3 sequence is 14 residues long. Germline lookup yields CDR1 LNHDA and CDR2 SQIVND (reference sequence). CDR3 sequence: CASSIGWGYSEQFF. The CDR3 DNA reads TGTGCCAGTAGTATAGGTTGGGGCTACAGTGAGCAGTTCTTC.

This chain joins TRBV12-5 and TRBJ2-7, with unresolved D. The CDR3 runs to 17 residues. Germline V gene sequence: CDR1 LGHNT, CDR2 FRNRAP. Trimming stripped 3 bases from V and 3 bases from J, with 21 bases between. CDR3 in amino acids: CASGFLTAIGSYYEQYF. Written as DNA, the CDR3 is TGTGCTAGTGGTTTCTTAACGGCTATCGGGTCTTACTACGAGCAGTACTTC. The full variable domain, completed using reference TRBV12-5 and TRBJ2-7, is DARVTQTPRHKVTEMGQEVTMRCQPILGHNTVFWYRQTMMQGLELLAYFRNRAPLDDSGMPKDRFSAEMPDATLATLKIQPSEPRDSAVYFCASGFLTAIGSYYEQYFGPGTRLTVT.

There are a few counts of this clonotype. As DNA, the CDR3 is TGTGCCAGCAGCCCAAGCGCGTCCCTAGTGGGAGAGACCCAGTACTTC. This encodes CASSPSASLVGETQYF. V gene TRBV11-1 combines with J gene TRBJ2-5; D gene uncertain. The CDR3 is 16 amino acids. Germline V lookup: CDR1 SGHAT, CDR2 FQDESV (reference sequence). V lost 5 bases and J 4 bases, leaving 20 bases between the germline ends.

This clonotype was picked up many times. The chain joins TRBV10-3 to TRBJ2-6; 7 bases map to TRBD1. V lost 7 bases, J lost 4 bases, and 7 bases stayed unmatched. There are 15 residues in the CDR3. From germline, CDR1 is ENHRY and CDR2 SYGVKD. The CDR3 sequence is CAITGTAGGANVLTF. CDR3 sequence (DNA): TGTGCCATCACTGGGACAGCCGGCGGGGCCAACGTCCTGACTTTC.

This chain connects TRBV7-9 to TRBJ2-1; D assignment may be TRBD1 or TRBD2 (5 bases each). The V and J ends lost 6 bases and 13 bases respectively, with 10 bases between them. Germline values: CDR1 SEHNR, CDR2 FQNEAQ (reference sequence). The CDR3 has 10 residues. CDR3: CASRGTDQFF. CDR3 sequence (DNA): TGTGCCAGCAGAGGGACCGACCAGTTCTTC.

This clonotype was found a few times. The chain is built from TRBV4-2 and TRBJ1-6, with D uncertain. The length of the CDR3 is 16 residues. In germline, CDR1 is LGHNA, CDR2 YNFKEQ. The V gene lost 2 bases and the J gene lost 10 bases, with 18 bases spanning the gap. The CDR3 loop reads CASSQLPPATLSPLHF. For the CDR3, the DNA is TGTGCCAGCAGCCAACTCCCTCCCGCAACCCTATCACCCCTCCACTTT.

J is TRBJ2-1 and V is TRBV24-1; 10 bases are a match to TRBD1. This CDR3 contains 13 residues. Germline CDR1 reads KGHDR; CDR2 reads SFDVKD. With 12 bases clipped from V and 5 bases from J, the junction kept 6 bases outside the gene matches. In nucleotides, the CDR3 is TGTGCCTCAAGACAGGGGGCCCACAATGAGCAGTTCTTC. Translated: CASRQGAHNEQFF.

This clonotype was seen ten or more times. V and J are TRBV7-2 and TRBJ1-6; D might be TRBD1 (5 bases). From germline, CDR1 is SGHTA and CDR2 FQGNSA. CDR3 size: 16 residues. The V gene lost 4 bases and the J gene lost 3 bases, with 13 bases spanning the gap. The CDR3 DNA is TGTGCCAGCAGCTCGGGACGCAAGAACTATAATTCACCCCTCCACTTT. Protein: CASSSGRKNYNSPLHF.

The J gene is TRBJ2-6, the V gene TRBV27, with a weak D call TRBD1 (6 bases). The CDR3 loop spans 18 amino acids. Germline loops: CDR1 MNHEY, CDR2 SMNVEV (reference sequence). Trimming left V 3 bases short and J 0 bases short, with 15 bases between. CDR3 residues: CASSFWTAPYSGANVLTF. CDR3 in DNA: TGTGCCAGCAGTTTTTGGACAGCCCCTTACTCTGGGGCCAACGTCCTGACTTTC.

The table lists this clonotype with many counts. This chain joins TRBV27 and TRBJ2-1, with 7 bases aligning to TRBD1. V shed 5 bases and J 2 bases; nucleotides not matched to a gene: 3. CDR1 is MNHEY, CDR2 SMNVEV, per germline (reference sequence). This CDR3 region has 14 residues. CDR3 coding DNA: TGTGCCAGCAGTCTCGGGACAGCCTACAATGAGCAGTTCTTC. Protein sequence: CASSLGTAYNEQFF.

Here the CDR3 DNA reads TGTGCCAGCAGTTCGGGACAGGCGCATGGCTACACCTTC. This codes for CASSSGQAHGYTF. The chain is built from TRBV27 and TRBJ1-2; TRBD1 matches 8 bases. Germline assignment: CDR1 MNHEY and CDR2 SMNVEV (reference sequence). Losses at the gene ends were 4 bases for V and 6 bases for J; bases not matched to a gene: 4. This CDR3 is built from 13 residues.

To note about this clonotype: At one end the junction does not follow the germline gene, possibly because of a read error. J is TRBJ2-1 and V is TRBV7-7, with 7 bases fitting TRBD2. This CDR3 region has 15 residues. In germline, CDR1 is SSHAT, CDR2 FNYEAQ (reference sequence). In DNA form, the CDR3 reads TGTGCTAGCAGTCAAGCGGGACCGTTTGATAATGAGCAGTTCTTC. Its translation is CASSQAGPFDNEQFF.